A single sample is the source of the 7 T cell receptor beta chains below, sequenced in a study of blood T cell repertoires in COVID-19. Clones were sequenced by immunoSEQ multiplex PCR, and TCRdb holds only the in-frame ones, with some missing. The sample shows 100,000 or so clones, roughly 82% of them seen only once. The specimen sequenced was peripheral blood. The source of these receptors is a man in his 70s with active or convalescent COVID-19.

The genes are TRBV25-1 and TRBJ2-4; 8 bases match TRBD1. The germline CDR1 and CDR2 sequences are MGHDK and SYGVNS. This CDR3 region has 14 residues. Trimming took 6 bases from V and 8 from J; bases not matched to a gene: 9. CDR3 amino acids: CASSNRGVCDIQYF. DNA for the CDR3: TGTGCCAGCAGCAACAGGGGGGTCTGTGACATTCAGTACTTC.

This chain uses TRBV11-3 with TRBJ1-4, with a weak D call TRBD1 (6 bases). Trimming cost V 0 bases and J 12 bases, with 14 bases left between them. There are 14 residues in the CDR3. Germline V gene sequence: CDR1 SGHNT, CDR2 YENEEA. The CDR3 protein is CASSLDLGAGELFF. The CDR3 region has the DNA TGTGCCAGCAGCTTAGATCTGGGGGCCGGAGAACTGTTTTTT.

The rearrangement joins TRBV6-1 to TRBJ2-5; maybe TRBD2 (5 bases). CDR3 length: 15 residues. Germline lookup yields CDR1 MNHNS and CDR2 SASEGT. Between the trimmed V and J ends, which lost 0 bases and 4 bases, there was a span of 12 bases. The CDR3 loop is CASSEARVPGETQYF. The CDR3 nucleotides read TGTGCCAGCAGTGAAGCGCGGGTTCCGGGAGAGACCCAGTACTTC.

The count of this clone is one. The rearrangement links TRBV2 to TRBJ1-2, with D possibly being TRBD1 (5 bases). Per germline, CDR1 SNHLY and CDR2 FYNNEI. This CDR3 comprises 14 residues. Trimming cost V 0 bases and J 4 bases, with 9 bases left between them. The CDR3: CASSEAADSYGYTF. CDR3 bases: TGTGCCAGCAGTGAAGCAGCTGACAGCTATGGCTACACCTTC.

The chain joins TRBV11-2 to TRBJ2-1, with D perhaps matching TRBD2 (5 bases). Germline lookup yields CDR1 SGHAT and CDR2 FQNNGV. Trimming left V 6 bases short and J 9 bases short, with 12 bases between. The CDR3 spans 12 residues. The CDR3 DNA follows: TGTGCCAGCAGACACGCCGGGGTTGAGCAGTTCTTC. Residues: CASRHAGVEQFF. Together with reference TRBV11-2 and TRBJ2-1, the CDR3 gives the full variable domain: EAGVAQSPRYKIIEKRQSVAFWCNPISGHATLYWYQQILGQGPKLLIQFQNNGVVDDSQLPKDRFSAERLKGVDSTLKIQPAKLEDSAVYLCASRHAGVEQFFGPGTRLTVL.

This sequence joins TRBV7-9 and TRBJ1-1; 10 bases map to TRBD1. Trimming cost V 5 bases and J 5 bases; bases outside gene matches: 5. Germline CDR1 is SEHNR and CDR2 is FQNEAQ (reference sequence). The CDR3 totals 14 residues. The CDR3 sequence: CASSTGQGFTEAFF. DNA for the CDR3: TGTGCCAGCAGCACGGGACAGGGGTTTACTGAAGCTTTCTTT.

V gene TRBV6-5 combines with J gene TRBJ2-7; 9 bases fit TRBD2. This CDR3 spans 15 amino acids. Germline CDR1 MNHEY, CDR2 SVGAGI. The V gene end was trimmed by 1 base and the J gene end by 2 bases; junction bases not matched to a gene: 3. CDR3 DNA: TGTGCCAGCAGTTACTGGGCTAGCGGGGCCTACGAGCAGTACTTC. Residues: CASSYWASGAYEQYF.